The 4 T cell receptor beta chains reported below all come from one sample, sequenced in a study of hypomethylating agent response in myelodysplastic syndrome. Using immunoSEQ multiplex PCR, the repertoire was profiled, and TCRdb retains in-frame clones only, with some absent. Of fewer than 7,500 clones listed, 83% were seen once; the top ten hold more than 9%. Sequencing used bone marrow, obtained before or after starting hypomethylating agent treatment for myelodysplastic syndrome (not recorded which). These receptor sequences come from a human donor with myelodysplastic syndrome.

The rearrangement joins TRBV6-1 to TRBJ1-2; 8 nucleotides align to TRBD1. Per germline, CDR1 MNHNS and CDR2 SASEGT. The CDR3 sequence is 13 residues long. V shed 1 base, J shed 8 bases, and the junction held 3 bases outside the gene matches. In DNA form, the CDR3 reads TGTGCCAGCAGTGAAGACAGGGGGGCAGGCTACACCTTC. It codes for CASSEDRGAGYTF.

The chain recombines TRBV7-9 with TRBJ1-1; D might be TRBD1 (6 bases). This CDR3 comprises 14 residues. Per germline, CDR1 SEHNR and CDR2 FQNEAQ (reference sequence). Trimming removed 2 bases at V and 4 bases at J, with 11 bases between. The chain's CDR3 is CASSLRDKGTEAFF. For the CDR3, the DNA is TGTGCCAGCAGCTTAAGGGACAAGGGCACTGAAGCTTTCTTT.

V and J are TRBV7-2 and TRBJ1-2; D is unclear. Germline V gene data show CDR1 as SGHTA and CDR2 as FQGNSA. Between the trimmed V and J ends, which lost 5 bases and 2 bases, there was a span of 9 bases. This CDR3 has 13 residues. CDR3 amino acids: CASSPDVNYGYTF. Written as DNA, the CDR3 is TGTGCCAGCAGCCCGGACGTAAACTATGGCTACACCTTC.

This clone was found a few times. The chain couples TRBV10-2 to TRBJ2-1; D tentatively reads TRBD1 or TRBD2 (5 bases each). V lost 5 bases to trimming and J lost 0 bases, with 11 bases between them. Looked up from germline, CDR1 is WSHSY and CDR2 is SAAADI. CDR3 length equals 15 residues. CDR3 DNA sequence: TGCGCCAGCAGTCCCGGGACGGCCTCCTACAATGAGCAGTTCTTC. Translated, it gives CASSPGTASYNEQFF.